The clone carrying this T cell receptor beta chain was seen just once. Its antigen is unknown. The data were obtained in a study of response to subunit inactivated influenza vaccine. Study-wide findings and caveats: Authors suggested that a seasonal influenza vaccination recruits few new T cells each time.

TCRdb re-called the RT-PCR reads with MiXCR, one entry per CDR3 protein. The sample carries about 650,000 distinct CDR3 sequences, approximately 15% recorded once. The CDR3 consists of 13 residues. Trimming stripped 7 bases from V and 0 bases from J, with 10 bases between. The germline gives CDR1 MNHNS, CDR2 SASEGT. The sequencing used PBMCs from blood, collected 14 to 15 days before vaccination. The chain joins TRBV6-1 to TRBJ2-7; D uncertain. This sequence was found in a man aged 45 to 65 who received an inactivated influenza vaccine. The CDR3 loop is CASMSRASYEQYF. In DNA, the CDR3 is TGTGCCAGCATGTCTCGCGCCTCCTACGAGCAGTACTTC.